The 15 T cell receptor beta chains in this list originate from one sample, sequenced in a study of CD8+ T cells in alopecia areata. The treatment was: oral pan-JAK inhibitor, 5-10 mg twice daily. Reverse transcription of extracted RNA yielded cDNA, which provided the sequencing template. The table came from immunoSEQ multiplex PCR; TCRdb's copy has only in-frame clones and leaves some out. The sample holds about 300,000 clones, more than 45% seen once. The specimen comprised CD4+ T cells sorted from blood, sampled at week 24, from a patient treated with tofacitinib. These receptors were collected from a human donor with alopecia areata.

This chain links TRBV14 with TRBJ1-4, with D uncertain. This CDR3 has 15 residues. Looked up from germline, CDR1 is SGHDN and CDR2 is FVKESK. Between the trimmed V and J ends, which lost 4 bases and 8 bases, there was a span of 17 bases. DNA for the CDR3: TGTGCCAGCAGCCCTCTCACCGCGGGAAGCGAAAAACTGTTTTTT. Encoded protein: CASSPLTAGSEKLFF.

The chain recombines TRBV27 with TRBJ2-5; TRBD1 agrees at 9 bases. Germline loops: CDR1 MNHEY, CDR2 SMNVEV (reference sequence). This CDR3 region has 13 residues. V lost 5 bases and J lost 11; bases outside the gene matches: 9. The DNA for the CDR3 is TGTGCCAGCAGTGTACAGGGGGCGGGTATTCAGTACTTC. It specifies CASSVQGAGIQYF.

The chain carries TRBV25-1 and TRBJ2-3; no clear D. This CDR3 contains 14 residues. The V gene lost 6 bases and the J gene lost 0 bases, with 10 bases spanning the gap. Germline V lookup: CDR1 MGHDK, CDR2 SYGVNS. The CDR3 DNA reads as TGTGCCAGCAGAGGCCCCACGAGCACAGATACGCAGTATTTT. This encodes CASRGPTSTDTQYF. Variable domain in full (rest from reference TRBV25-1 and TRBJ2-3): EADIYQTPRYLVIGTGKKITLECSQTMGHDKMYWYQQDPGMELHLIHYSYGVNSTEKGDLSSESTVSRIRTEHFPLTLESARPSHTSQYLCASRGPTSTDTQYFGPGTRLTVL.

This clone was counted only a few times. The chain couples TRBV7-9 to TRBJ1-1; unclear D gene. V lost 4 bases to trimming and J lost 4 bases, with 7 bases between them. Germline CDR1 and CDR2: SEHNR and FQNEAQ (reference sequence). The CDR3 is 12 amino acids. This CDR3 reads CASSSGGTEAFF. DNA for the CDR3: TGTGCCAGCAGCTCCGGAGGCACTGAAGCTTTCTTT.

The chain uses TRBV30 and TRBJ2-7; 9 positions agree with TRBD1. CDR1 GTSNPN and CDR2 SVGIG come from the germline V gene (reference sequence). Trimming removed 5 bases from V and 3 bases from J; junction bases left unmatched: 14. The CDR3 spans 16 residues. CDR3 DNA: TGTGCCTGGCCCGGACAGGGGACCACCCCGAGCTACGAGCAGTACTTC. This translates into CAWPGQGTTPSYEQYF.

The table lists this clone with a few counts. The DNA of the CDR3 is TGTGCCAGCAGCCCCGGGACGGCTAGCAATCAGCCCCAGCATTTT. This sequence encodes CASSPGTASNQPQHF. The chain links TRBV7-9 to TRBJ1-5; tentative D call: TRBD1 (5 bases). The germline gives CDR1 SEHNR, CDR2 FQNEAQ (reference sequence). The V end was cut by 5 bases, the J end by 0 bases, with 11 bases between. CDR3 length: 15 amino acids.

This chain connects TRBV29-1 to TRBJ1-1; D not certain. Germline V gene lookup returns CDR1 SQVTM and CDR2 ANQGSEA. This CDR3 region has 11 residues. V shed 3 bases and J shed 5 bases, with 7 bases lying between them. CDR3 protein: CSVDPGTEAFF. CDR3 sequence (DNA): TGCAGCGTTGACCCGGGAACTGAAGCTTTCTTT.

V usage is TRBV4-1 and J usage is TRBJ1-2, with TRBD1 as a possible D gene (5 bases). The V end was cut by 5 bases, the J end by 3 bases, with 16 bases between. Germline CDR1 reads MGHRA; CDR2 reads YSYEKL. The CDR3 has 15 residues. CDR3 region: CASSENGGADYGYTF. CDR3 DNA: TGCGCCAGCAGCGAGAATGGCGGGGCGGACTATGGCTACACCTTC.

This clone was found once. The V call is TRBV29-1, the J call TRBJ1-1; 7 bases are shared with TRBD1. CDR3 size: 15 residues. Trimming removed 0 bases from V and 3 bases from J; junction bases left unmatched: 7. Looked up from germline, CDR1 is SQVTM and CDR2 is ANQGSEA. The CDR3 spells CSVEEQAGGYTEAFF. CDR3 DNA sequence: TGCAGCGTTGAAGAACAGGCAGGGGGATACACTGAAGCTTTCTTT.

This clone was seen only once. The chain uses TRBV5-6 and TRBJ2-6, with 7 bases lining up with TRBD2. CDR3 length equals 16 residues. The germline V gene encodes CDR1 SGHDT and CDR2 YYEEEE. Unmatched junction bases numbered 9, after V lost 4 bases and J lost 5 bases. The CDR3 protein is CASSPPGLKRANVLTF. The DNA of the CDR3 is TGTGCCAGCAGCCCCCCGGGACTAAAACGGGCCAACGTCCTGACTTTC.

The genes are TRBV30 and TRBJ2-7, with D perhaps TRBD1 (6 bases). The CDR3 runs to 12 residues. CDR1 and CDR2 from the germline V gene are GTSNPN and SVGIG (reference sequence). V was shortened by 7 bases and J by 0 bases, with 10 bases between the two germline ends. CDR3 coding DNA: TGTGCCTCCTCGACAGGCTCCTACGAGCAGTACTTC. Translation: CASSTGSYEQYF.

In its sample, this clone was seen once. The chain is built from TRBV30 and TRBJ1-2; D is uncertain. The CDR3 is 15 amino acids. The germline V gene has CDR1 GTSNPN and CDR2 SVGIG (reference sequence). Trimming pared 0 bases from V and 4 bases from J, leaving 15 bases between. CDR3 protein: CAWSVVLRAPYGYTF. The CDR3 DNA sequence: TGTGCCTGGAGTGTTGTCCTCCGGGCCCCCTATGGCTACACCTTC.

The V gene is TRBV29-1, the J gene TRBJ1-2, with no clear D. Germline V gene lookup returns CDR1 SQVTM and CDR2 ANQGSEA. The CDR3 contains 11 residues. Trimming shortened V by 1 base and J by 7 bases, and 7 bases separated the two germline ends. The CDR3 DNA sequence: TGCAGCGTTGAAGGGCTGGCTGGCTACACCTTC. The encoded protein is CSVEGLAGYTF.

This clone was found a few times. This chain joins TRBV25-1 and TRBJ2-7; maybe TRBD2 (7 bases). The V gene lost 6 bases and the J gene lost 3 bases, with 12 bases spanning the gap. The germline gives CDR1 MGHDK, CDR2 SYGVNS. CDR3 length equals 13 residues. CDR3 coding DNA: TGTGCCAGCAGAGGGGGGGCAAACTACGAGCAGTACTTC. Protein sequence: CASRGGANYEQYF.

This clone was detected a few times. V is TRBV11-1 and J is TRBJ2-4; 12 nucleotides align to TRBD2. CDR3 length equals 15 residues. V lost 5 bases to trimming and J lost 6 bases; unmatched junction nucleotides: 5. The germline CDR1 and CDR2 sequences are SGHAT and FQDESV (reference sequence). For the CDR3, the DNA is TGTGCCAGCAGCCGACTAGCGGGGGAATTAAACATTCAGTACTTC. It codes for CASSRLAGELNIQYF. The full variable domain, rest sourced from reference TRBV11-1 and TRBJ2-4, is EAEVAQSPRYKITEKSQAVAFWCDPISGHATLYWYRQILGQGPELLVQFQDESVVDDSQLPKDRFSAERLKGVDSTLKIQPAELGDSAMYLCASSRLAGELNIQYFGAGTRLSVL.